Shown below are 14 T cell receptor beta chains from a single sample sequenced in a study of CD8+CD57+ T cells in acquired aplastic anemia. The study profiled TCR beta VDJ and CDR3 using genomic DNA as template. MiXCR, applied by TCRdb to the reads, yields one record per CDR3 protein. This sample has some 180,000 distinct CDR3 sequences, with less than 55% found just once. The sequenced sample was sorted CD4+, CD8+, or CD8+CD57+ T cells (not recorded which) from PBMCs. The receptors were sampled from a human donor in good health.

At least ten counts were recorded for this clonotype. The gene calls are TRBV6-1 and TRBJ1-2; D might be TRBD1 (6 bases). Trimming cost V 6 bases and J 2 bases, with 19 bases left between them. The CDR3 totals 16 residues. The germline V gene encodes CDR1 MNHNS and CDR2 SASEGT. The CDR3 nucleotides read TGTGCCAGCAGAACTTCCACCAGGGGTTCGAACTATGGCTACACCTTC. Its translation is CASRTSTRGSNYGYTF.

This clonotype occurred a few times. The V call is TRBV30, the J call TRBJ1-1, with D perhaps matching TRBD1 (5 bases). The CDR3 spans 14 residues. The germline gives CDR1 GTSNPN, CDR2 SVGIG (reference sequence). V was clipped by 2 bases and J by 4 bases, with 14 bases between them. The CDR3 spells CAWSSLGRGTEAFF. CDR3 bases: TGTGCCTGGAGTTCATTGGGGCGAGGCACTGAAGCTTTCTTT.

The chain links TRBV2 to TRBJ1-2; D is undetermined. The CDR3 contains 13 residues. Germline CDR1 reads SNHLY; CDR2 reads FYNNEI. The V end lost 7 bases, the J end lost 7 bases, and 16 bases lay between the germline ends. The CDR3 nucleotides are TGTGCCAGCACCGAACGAGGGTCTCCTGGCTACACCTTC. Protein product: CASTERGSPGYTF.

The V call is TRBV2, the J call TRBJ2-7, with D hard to call. The CDR3 loop spans 12 amino acids. Germline V gene sequence: CDR1 SNHLY, CDR2 FYNNEI. Trimming left V 4 bases short and J 3 bases short, with 7 bases between. CDR3 residues: CASSVQIYEQYF. The CDR3 DNA reads as TGTGCCAGCAGTGTCCAAATCTACGAGCAGTACTTC.

This clonotype has ten or more counts. The chain uses TRBV2 and TRBJ2-1; no firm D call. With 5 bases removed from V and 2 bases from J, the gap between germline ends came to 10 bases. This CDR3 has 14 amino acids. Germline loops: CDR1 SNHLY, CDR2 FYNNEI. CDR3 residues: CASSNRLPYNEQFF. For the CDR3, the DNA is TGTGCCAGCAGTAACAGACTGCCCTACAATGAGCAGTTCTTC.

A few counts support this clonotype. The J gene is TRBJ1-2, the V gene TRBV2; tentatively, D is TRBD1 (5 bases). V lost 2 bases and J 7 bases, leaving 8 bases between the germline ends. This CDR3 comprises 12 residues. Germline CDR1 reads SNHLY; CDR2 reads FYNNEI. CDR3 nucleotides: TGTGCCAGCAGTGAAATGGGGGTTGGCTACACCTTC. It codes for CASSEMGVGYTF. The whole variable domain, filled in from reference TRBV2 and TRBJ1-2, reads EPEVTQTPSHQVTQMGQEVILRCVPISNHLYFYWYRQILGQKVEFLVSFYNNEISEKSEIFDDQFSVERPDGSNFTLKIRSTKLEDSAMYFCASSEMGVGYTFGSGTRLTVV.

The sample holds many counts of this clonotype. This rearrangement joins TRBV5-1 to TRBJ2-7, with a possible D match to TRBD1 (6 bases). Germline V gene lookup returns CDR1 SGHRS and CDR2 YFSETQ. The CDR3 runs 14 residues. Trimming shortened V by 4 bases and J by 2 bases, and 13 bases separated the two germline ends. The CDR3 sequence is CASSLYRAPYEQYF. In DNA, the CDR3 is TGCGCCAGCAGCCTCTACAGGGCTCCCTACGAGCAGTACTTC.

The chain links TRBV25-1 to TRBJ1-2; TRBD1 agrees at 7 bases. The CDR3 totals 14 residues. Looked up from germline, CDR1 is MGHDK and CDR2 is SYGVNS. The CDR3 sequence: CARVETGLNYGYTF. CDR3 DNA: TGTGCTAGAGTGGAGACAGGGCTTAACTATGGCTACACCTTC.

This clonotype has ten or more counts. The chain recombines TRBV20-1 with TRBJ1-5; D unresolved. CDR1 and CDR2 (germline): DFQATT, SNEGSKA (reference sequence). The CDR3 loop spans 12 amino acids. V was trimmed by 1 base and J by 6 bases, leaving 7 bases between them. The CDR3 here is CSARGFRQPQHF. CDR3 sequence (DNA): TGCAGTGCTAGAGGATTTCGTCAGCCCCAGCATTTT.

The gene calls are TRBV12-3 or TRBV12-4 and TRBJ2-3, with 10 positions matching TRBD2. V lost 4 bases and J lost 0; bases outside the gene matches: 1. The CDR3 runs to 15 residues. The CDR3 here is CASSSSGGSTDTQYF. The CDR3 coding sequence is TGTGCCAGCAGTTCTAGCGGGGGTAGCACAGATACGCAGTATTTT.

This clonotype was counted many times. The rearrangement uses TRBV20-1 and TRBJ2-7, with 7 bases lining up with TRBD1. Germline assignment: CDR1 DFQATT and CDR2 SNEGSKA (reference sequence). With V trimmed by 3 bases and J by 0 bases, 5 bases remained unmatched. CDR3 length: 14 amino acids. CDR3 DNA: TGCAGTGCTAGGCGAAGGGACAGCTCCTACGAGCAGTACTTC. It is translated as CSARRRDSSYEQYF.

The V gene is TRBV6-1, the J gene TRBJ2-2, with TRBD1 matching over 7 bases. This CDR3 comprises 16 residues. Germline V gene data show CDR1 as MNHNS and CDR2 as SASEGT. Unmatched junction bases numbered 6, after V lost 4 bases and J lost 1 base. The CDR3 spells CASSVGTALNTGELFF. The DNA for the CDR3 is TGTGCCAGCAGTGTGGGGACAGCTTTGAACACCGGGGAGCTGTTTTTT.

This clonotype appeared many times. The V call is TRBV28, the J call TRBJ1-1; possible D gene TRBD1, 6 bases. Germline values: CDR1 MDHEN, CDR2 SYDVKM. Trimming stripped 2 bases from V and 9 bases from J, with 7 bases between. CDR3 length: 11 residues. CDR3: CASSLGGQAFF. CDR3 DNA sequence: TGTGCCAGCAGTTTAGGGGGGCAAGCTTTCTTT.

This clonotype occurred many times. The chain couples TRBV27 to TRBJ2-1; D not resolved. The ends were cut back, 2 bases at V and 8 bases at J, with 7 bases in the middle. This CDR3 has 12 residues. The germline gives CDR1 MNHEY, CDR2 SMNVEV (reference sequence). The CDR3: CASSLRGYEQFF. The CDR3 DNA reads as TGTGCCAGCAGTTTAAGAGGCTATGAGCAGTTCTTC.